This T cell receptor beta chain was captured by sequencing in a study of cytomegalovirus exposure and HLA in healthy donors. Study findings and constraints: Later work found that TCR association rates differed between HLA loci; DRB1 had the most and HLA-C the fewest. The classifier reportedly diagnosed cytomegalovirus status with high specificity and sensitivity. Several of the most significant clusters appeared, in a later analysis, to be linked to common viral pathogens.

The CDR3 loop spans 15 amino acids. Germline values: CDR1 MNHEY, CDR2 SVGAGI. Unmatched junction bases numbered 5, after V lost 0 bases and J lost 7 bases. This clone has only one observation. Its antigen is currently unknown. Both 60 Vbeta primers and 13 Jbeta primers went into the PCR. Libraries were prepared by immunoSEQ multiplex PCR; TCRdb keeps only in-frame clonotypes and omits some of them. The sample includes 180,000 or so clones, 60% to 80% of them seen just once. The chain joins TRBV6-5 to TRBJ2-7; TRBD1 aligns across 11 bases. Specimen: PBMCs. The receptor's source is a middle-aged man in good health and CMV-seronegative. For the CDR3, the DNA is TGTGCCAGCAGTTACTCGAGGGACAGGGGGGTTGAGCAGTACTTC. It is translated as CASSYSRDRGVEQYF.